The rows below give T cell receptor beta chains drawn from one sample of a study of sequential checkpoint blockade in melanoma. Using immunoSEQ multiplex PCR, the repertoire was profiled, and TCRdb retains in-frame clones only, with some absent. The sample records more than 30,000 clones, roughly 32% being singletons. This material consisted of tumor tissue (inferred from file names), taken from a patient given nivolumab and ipilimumab in sequence. These receptors came from a human donor with melanoma. The CDR3 runs from the conserved cysteine through the conserved F or W. A D gene is named only where the DNA matches it firmly. The listing skips clone size in some rows; elsewhere it reads once, few, many or a size class.

TRBV19	TRBJ2-5	TRBD1	NA	TGTGCCAGTACCCTATCAGGACAGGGCCAAGAGACCCAGTACTTC	CASTLSGQGQETQYF
TRBV6-8	TRBJ1-1	TRBD1	few	TGTGCCAGCAGTCCTGAAGGACAGGGTCTGAGCACTGAAGCTTTCTTT	CASSPEGQGLSTEAFF
TRBV11-3	TRBJ1-5	NA	NA	TGTGCCAGCAGCGACACTACAGGGAAGGGCAATCAGCCCCAGCATTTT	CASSDTTGKGNQPQHF
TRBV9	TRBJ2-1	TRBD2	few	TGTGCCAGCAGCGCGACTAGCGGGATTCTCCGGAGGTCTACAAATGAGCAGTTCTTC	CASSATSGILRRSTNEQFF
TRBV18	TRBJ1-1	NA	NA	TGTGCCAGCTCACCCCTAATGAACACTGAAGCTTTCTTT	CASSPLMNTEAFF
TRBV6-8	TRBJ2-4	TRBD1	NA	TGTGCCAGCAGTTCTCGACAGGGAGCTTCTGCCAAAAACATTCAGTACTTC	CASSSRQGASAKNIQYF
TRBV11-3	TRBJ1-4	TRBD1	few	TGTGCCAGCAGCCCACAGGGGCTCAATGAAAAACTGTTTTTT	CASSPQGLNEKLFF
TRBV11-3	TRBJ1-5	NA	few	TGTGCCAGCAGCTTAAGGCAGGGCAACCAGCCCCAGCATTTT	CASSLRQGNQPQHF
TRBV19	TRBJ2-7	TRBD1	NA	TGTGCCAGTACGGACAGGTGGGGCGACGAGCAGTACTTC	CASTDRWGDEQYF
TRBV5-1	TRBJ2-3	TRBD1	NA	TGCGCCAGCAGCTTGTCCGGGACAGCCTATTACACAGATACGCAGTATTTT	CASSLSGTAYYTDTQYF
TRBV10-3	TRBJ1-1	NA	medium-sized	TGTGCCATCAGTGAGGCGGGACAAGGAGCTTTCTTT	CAISEAGQGAFF
TRBV9	TRBJ2-3	NA	few	TGTGCCAGCAGCGTATCCGAGAGGCCCCCGATGGATACGCAGTATTTT	CASSVSERPPMDTQYF
TRBV11-3	TRBJ1-1	TRBD1	many	TGTGCCAGCAGCTTAGAGGACAGGACGAACACTGAAGCTTTCTTT	CASSLEDRTNTEAFF
TRBV14	TRBJ2-7	NA	NA	TGTGCCAGCAGCCAAGATTTGAGCCTCCTCGGCCTCGAGCAGTACTTC	CASSQDLSLLGLEQYF
TRBV6-8	TRBJ1-5	NA	NA	TGTGCCAGCAGTTACAGGGCTCAGCCCCAGCATTTT	CASSYRAQPQHF
TRBV18	TRBJ1-4	TRBD1	NA	TGTGCCAGCTCACCCCGGACAGGGGGACGGGAAAAACTGTTTTTT	CASSPRTGGREKLFF
TRBV6-8	TRBJ1-1	TRBD1	few	TGTGCCAGCAGTTACCGGACAGGGGGCTTCACTGAAGCTTTCTTT	CASSYRTGGFTEAFF
TRBV29-1	TRBJ2-1	TRBD1	NA	TGCAGCGTTGCCCGGGGAACAGGGGCATACAATGAGCAGTTCTTC	CSVARGTGAYNEQFF
TRBV11-3	TRBJ1-6	NA	NA	TGTGCCAGCAGCACAGGGTTGGATAATTCACCCCTCCACTTT	CASSTGLDNSPLHF
TRBV29-1	TRBJ2-3	TRBD1	NA	TGCAGCGTTGAAGGACAGGGCCTCGCCGGTCCTTTCAGCACAGATACGCAGTATTTT	CSVEGQGLAGPFSTDTQYF
TRBV23-1	TRBJ2-1	NA	NA	TGCGCCAGCAGTCATGCCACGACGTACAATGAGCAGTTCTTC	CASSHATTYNEQFF
TRBV6-8	TRBJ2-7	TRBD2	NA	TGTGCCAGCAGTTATGGGACTAGCGGGAGTTACGAGCAGTACTTC	CASSYGTSGSYEQYF
TRBV11-3	TRBJ1-6	NA	many	TGTGCCAGCAGCCATGACCCAAGGCAGGGAAGAGGTTCACCCCTCCACTTT	CASSHDPRQGRGSPLHF
TRBV5-1	TRBJ1-2	TRBD1	NA	TGCGCCAGCAGCCCGGGACAGGGAGGGGATGGCTACACCTTC	CASSPGQGGDGYTF
TRBV11-3	TRBJ2-5	TRBD2	NA	TGTGCCAGCAGCGTCGGGAGGGACCAAGAGACCCAGTACTTC	CASSVGRDQETQYF